This is a list of T cell receptor beta chains from one sample in a study of PD-L1 blockade in urothelial cancer. Sequencing was performed with immunoSEQ multiplex PCR; in TCRdb, only in-frame clones are kept and a portion is missing. Among roughly 55,000 clones listed, about 82% were seen once. The sequencing used PBMCs, collected around atezolizumab (anti-PD-L1) treatment. These TCRs come from a man between 60 and 75 years old with urothelial cancer. Both conserved end residues are part of each CDR3. A D gene is named only where the DNA matches it firmly. Clone sizes are given selectively: once, few, many, or a class where the clone is expanded.

abundance,v_gene,len,j_gene,d_gene,CDR3aa,CDR3nt
once,TRBV30,13,TRBJ2-2,.,CAWDTGEAGELFF,TGTGCCTGGGATACAGGGGAGGCCGGGGAGCTGTTTTTT
.,TRBV5-6,14,TRBJ1-1,.,CASSLFIMNTEAFF,TGTGCCAGCAGCTTGTTTATAATGAACACTGAAGCTTTCTTT
.,TRBV10-2,14,TRBJ2-1,.,CASSPGTSYNEQFF,TGCGCCAGCAGCCCCGGGACTTCCTACAATGAGCAGTTCTTC
.,TRBV7-6,16,TRBJ2-3,TRBD1,CASSLNPGQGAPTQYF,TGTGCCAGCAGCTTGAACCCGGGACAGGGGGCTCCAACGCAGTATTTT
.,TRBV7-2,14,TRBJ1-1,TRBD1,CASSTTGGNTEAFF,TGTGCCAGCAGCACGACAGGGGGAAACACTGAAGCTTTCTTT
.,TRBV29-1,18,TRBJ2-4,TRBD2,CSVEGLGGGVWTKNIQYF,TGCAGCGTTGAAGGCCTGGGCGGGGGGGTATGGACCAAAAACATTCAGTACTTC
once,TRBV6-5,12,TRBJ1-5,TRBD1,CASGQGRQPQHF,TGTGCCAGCGGACAGGGTAGGCAGCCCCAGCATTTT
.,TRBV5-6,12,TRBJ2-1,TRBD1,CASSQGVGEQFF,TGTGCCAGCAGCCAGGGGGTAGGTGAGCAGTTCTTC
.,TRBV18,13,TRBJ2-7,TRBD1,CASSPSGGREQYF,TGTGCCAGCTCACCGTCAGGGGGCCGCGAGCAGTACTTC
.,TRBV4-1,15,TRBJ2-7,TRBD2,CASSQPAGGTYEQYF,TGCGCCAGCAGCCAACCCGCGGGGGGCACCTACGAGCAGTACTTC
few,TRBV2,15,TRBJ2-5,.,CASSDLASTQETQYF,TGTGCCAGCAGTGATTTAGCTTCAACCCAAGAGACCCAGTACTTC
.,TRBV7-2,15,TRBJ2-2,.,CASSKTGQNTGELFF,TGTGCCAGCAGTAAAACAGGCCAGAACACCGGGGAGCTGTTTTTT
.,TRBV30,13,TRBJ1-2,.,CAWSDQGYYGYTF,TGTGCCTGGAGTGACCAGGGTTACTATGGCTACACCTTC
medium-sized,TRBV7-3,15,TRBJ2-2,.,CASSFRGSNTGELFF,TGTGCCAGCAGCTTTCGAGGGTCGAACACCGGGGAGCTGTTTTTT
.,TRBV27,16,TRBJ2-1,TRBD1,CASSSRQGSSYNEQFF,TGTGCCAGCAGTTCCCGACAGGGTAGTTCCTACAATGAGCAGTTCTTC
.,TRBV27,15,TRBJ2-2,TRBD1,CASSLWDRVAGELFF,TGTGCCAGCAGTTTATGGGACAGGGTCGCCGGGGAGCTGTTTTTT
.,TRBV18,16,TRBJ1-3,TRBD1,CASSPRDRDSGNTIYF,TGTGCCAGCTCCCCCCGGGACAGGGACTCTGGAAACACCATATATTTT
.,TRBV15,14,TRBJ2-7,.,CATSRDRGTYEQYF,TGTGCCACCAGCAGAGATCGGGGGACCTACGAGCAGTACTTC
.,TRBV6-5,15,TRBJ2-3,.,CASGQTTGVADTQYF,TGTGCCAGCGGGCAGACAACAGGAGTAGCAGATACGCAGTATTTT
.,TRBV19,16,TRBJ1-3,.,CASKPTFSGSGNTIYF,TGTGCCAGTAAACCCACTTTCTCAGGATCTGGAAACACCATATATTTT
.,TRBV7-8,14,TRBJ1-2,.,CASSLGGEWGGYTF,TGTGCCAGCAGCTTAGGGGGGGAGTGGGGAGGCTACACCTTC
.,TRBV6-6,15,TRBJ2-7,.,CASSSPTLAGYEQYF,TGTGCCAGCAGCTCTCCGACCCTCGCGGGCTACGAGCAGTACTTC
.,TRBV29-1,13,TRBJ2-7,TRBD2,CSVFSGIAYEQYF,TGCAGCGTCTTTAGCGGGATTGCCTACGAGCAGTACTTC
.,TRBV7-9,18,TRBJ2-6,TRBD1,CASSLFGTGGRGANVLTF,TGTGCCAGCAGCTTATTTGGGACAGGGGGCCGTGGGGCCAACGTCCTGACTTTC
.,TRBV30,12,TRBJ2-7,.,CAWSRVSYEQYF,TGTGCCTGGAGCAGGGTCTCCTACGAGCAGTACTTC
.,TRBV6-1,15,TRBJ2-5,TRBD1,CASSENRGDQETQYF,TGTGCCAGCAGTGAAAACAGGGGCGACCAAGAGACCCAGTACTTC
.,TRBV5-1,14,TRBJ1-2,.,CASSSFGGTYGYTF,TGCGCCAGCAGCTCCTTTGGGGGGACCTATGGCTACACCTTC
.,TRBV4-1,17,TRBJ1-2,TRBD1,CASSPTGTGDANYGYTF,TGCGCCAGCAGTCCAACCGGGACAGGTGACGCTAACTATGGCTACACCTTC
.,TRBV6-4,14,TRBJ1-2,.,CASSDEGVGYGYTF,TGTGCCAGCAGTGATGAGGGAGTCGGCTATGGCTACACCTTC
.,TRBV4-2,15,TRBJ1-5,.,CASSSGFDSNQPQHF,TGTGCCAGCAGCTCAGGTTTTGATAGCAATCAGCCCCAGCATTTT
.,TRBV5-1,13,TRBJ2-7,.,CASSLGQGGEQYF,TGCGCCAGCAGCTTGGGGCAGGGGGGCGAGCAGTACTTC
.,TRBV5-1,14,TRBJ2-1,TRBD2,CASTGTSGVNEQFF,TGCGCCAGTACCGGGACTAGCGGGGTCAATGAGCAGTTCTTC
.,TRBV9,15,TRBJ2-2,TRBD2,CASSVCGRYTGELFF,TGTGCCAGCAGCGTTTGCGGGAGGTACACCGGGGAGCTGTTTTTT